The source of this T cell receptor beta chain is a study of spatial heterogeneity in lung cancer. This clonotype has at least ten counts. Its specificity is unknown. Time point specified: sample taken at primary tumor resection. Unsorted whole RNA of tumor, nontumor lung or frozen PBMC was sequenced. In germline, CDR1 is KGHDR, CDR2 SFDVKD. V lost 3 bases and J lost 4; bases outside the gene matches: 6. The CDR3 consists of 16 residues. Study-wide points: At resection, ubiquitous expanded tumor TCRs appeared in blood more than at follow-up.

TCRdb processed the 5' RACE reads anew with MiXCR; each CDR3 protein has one entry. The repertoire holds 24,000 or so distinct CDR3 sequences, 5.5% to 7.5% seen once, with over 11% in the top ten. The sequences come from PBMCs, collected at surgery. This receptor was obtained from a male donor with early-stage non-small cell lung cancer. The genes are TRBV24-1 and TRBJ2-3, with 10 bases aligning to TRBD1. The CDR3 DNA reads TGTGCCACCAGTGATCGCCGACAGGGGGCGTCAGATACGCAGTATTTT. Translation: CATSDRRQGASDTQYF.